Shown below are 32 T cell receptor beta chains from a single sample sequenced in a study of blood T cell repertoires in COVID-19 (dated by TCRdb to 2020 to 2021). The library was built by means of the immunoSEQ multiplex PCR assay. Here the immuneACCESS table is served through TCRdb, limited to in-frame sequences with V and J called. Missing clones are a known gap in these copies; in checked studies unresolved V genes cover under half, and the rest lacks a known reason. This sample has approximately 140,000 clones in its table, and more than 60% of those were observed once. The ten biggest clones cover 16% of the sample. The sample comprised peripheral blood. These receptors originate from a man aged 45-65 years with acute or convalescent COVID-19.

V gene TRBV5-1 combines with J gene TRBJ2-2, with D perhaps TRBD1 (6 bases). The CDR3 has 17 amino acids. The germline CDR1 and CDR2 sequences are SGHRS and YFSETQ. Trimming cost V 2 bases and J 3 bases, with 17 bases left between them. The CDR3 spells CASSFQIQGSYTGELFF. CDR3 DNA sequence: TGCGCCAGCAGCTTTCAGATACAGGGAAGTTACACCGGGGAGCTGTTTTTT. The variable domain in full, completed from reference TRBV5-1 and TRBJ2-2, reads KAGVTQTPRYLIKTRGQQVTLSCSPISGHRSVSWYQQTPGQGLQFLFEYFSETQRNKGNFPGRFSGRQFSNSRSEMNVSTLELGDSALYLCASSFQIQGSYTGELFFGEGSRLTVL.

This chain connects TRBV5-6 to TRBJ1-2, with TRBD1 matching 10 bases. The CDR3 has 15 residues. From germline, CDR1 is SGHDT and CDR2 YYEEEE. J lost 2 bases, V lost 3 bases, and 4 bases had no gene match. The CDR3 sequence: CASSWRQGANYGYTF. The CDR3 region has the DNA TGTGCCAGCAGCTGGAGACAGGGGGCCAACTATGGCTACACCTTC. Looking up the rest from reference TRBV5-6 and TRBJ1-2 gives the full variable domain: DAGVTQSPTHLIKTRGQQVTLRCSPKSGHDTVSWYQQALGQGPQFIFQYYEEEERQRGNFPDRFSGHQFPNYSSELNVNALLLGDSALYLCASSWRQGANYGYTFGSGTRLTVV.

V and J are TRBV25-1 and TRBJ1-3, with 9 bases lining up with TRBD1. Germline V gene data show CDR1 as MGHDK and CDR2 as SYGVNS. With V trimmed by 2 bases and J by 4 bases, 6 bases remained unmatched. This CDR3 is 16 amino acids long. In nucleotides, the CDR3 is TGTGCCAGCAGTGAAGTAGGGACAGGGCACGGAAACACCATATATTTT. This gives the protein CASSEVGTGHGNTIYF.

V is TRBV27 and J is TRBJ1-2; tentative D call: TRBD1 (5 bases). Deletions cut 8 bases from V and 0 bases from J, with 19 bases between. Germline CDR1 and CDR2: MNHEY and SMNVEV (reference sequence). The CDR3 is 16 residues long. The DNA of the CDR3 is TGTGCCAGCGGGACGGGAGGGGCGAGAGCTAACTATGGCTACACCTTC. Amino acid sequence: CASGTGGARANYGYTF.

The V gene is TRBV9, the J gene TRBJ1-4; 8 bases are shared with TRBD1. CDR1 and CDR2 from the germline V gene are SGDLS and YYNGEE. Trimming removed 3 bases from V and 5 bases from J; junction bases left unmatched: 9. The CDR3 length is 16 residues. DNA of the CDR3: TGTGCCAGCAGCGCCGGAGCCGGGACAGGCAATGAAAAACTGTTTTTT. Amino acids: CASSAGAGTGNEKLFF.

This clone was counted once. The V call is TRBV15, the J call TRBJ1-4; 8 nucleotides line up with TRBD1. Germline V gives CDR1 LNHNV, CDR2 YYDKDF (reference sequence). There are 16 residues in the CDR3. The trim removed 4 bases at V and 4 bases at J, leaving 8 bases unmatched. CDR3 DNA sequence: TGTGCCACCAGCAAGAACCTGGGACAGGTTAATGAAAAACTGTTTTTT. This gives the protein CATSKNLGQVNEKLFF.

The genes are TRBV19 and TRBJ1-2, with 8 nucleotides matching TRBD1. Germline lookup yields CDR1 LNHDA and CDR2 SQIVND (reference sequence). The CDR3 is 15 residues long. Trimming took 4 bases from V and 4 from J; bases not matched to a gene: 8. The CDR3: CASSTRDRKFYGYTF. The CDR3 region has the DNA TGTGCCAGTAGTACCCGGGACAGGAAATTCTATGGCTACACCTTC.

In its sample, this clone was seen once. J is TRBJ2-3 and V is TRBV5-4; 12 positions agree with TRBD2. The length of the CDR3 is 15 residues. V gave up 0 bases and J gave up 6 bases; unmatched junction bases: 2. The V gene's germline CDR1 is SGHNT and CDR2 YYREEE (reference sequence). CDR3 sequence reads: CASSLGLAGEDTQYF. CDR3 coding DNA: TGTGCCAGCAGCTTGGGACTAGCGGGGGAGGATACGCAGTATTTT.

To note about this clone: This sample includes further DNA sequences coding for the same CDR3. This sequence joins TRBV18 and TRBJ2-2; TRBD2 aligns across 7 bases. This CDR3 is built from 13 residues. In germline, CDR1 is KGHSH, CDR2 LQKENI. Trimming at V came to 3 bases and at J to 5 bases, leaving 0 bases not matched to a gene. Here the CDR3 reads CASSPRETGELFF. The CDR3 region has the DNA TGTGCCAGCTCACCGCGGGAGACCGGGGAGCTGTTTTTT.

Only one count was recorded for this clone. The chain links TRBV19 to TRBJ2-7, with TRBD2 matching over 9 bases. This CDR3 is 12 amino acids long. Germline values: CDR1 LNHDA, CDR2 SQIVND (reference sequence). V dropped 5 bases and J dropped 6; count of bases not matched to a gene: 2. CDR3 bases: TGTGCCAGTAGTGCGACTAGCGGCGAGCAGTACGTC. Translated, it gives CASSATSGEQYV.

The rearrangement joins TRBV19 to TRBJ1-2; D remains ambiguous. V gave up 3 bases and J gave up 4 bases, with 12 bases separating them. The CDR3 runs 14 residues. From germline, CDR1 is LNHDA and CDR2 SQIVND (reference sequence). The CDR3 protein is CASSIGVRSYGYTF. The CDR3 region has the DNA TGTGCCAGTAGTATTGGAGTAAGGAGCTATGGCTACACCTTC.

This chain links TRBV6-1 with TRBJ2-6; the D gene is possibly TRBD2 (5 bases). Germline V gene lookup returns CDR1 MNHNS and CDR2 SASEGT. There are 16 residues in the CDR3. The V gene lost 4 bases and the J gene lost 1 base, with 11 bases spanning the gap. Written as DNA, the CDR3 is TGTGCCAGCAGTGTCTCGGGGTTTTCTGGGGCCAACGTCCTGACTTTC. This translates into CASSVSGFSGANVLTF.

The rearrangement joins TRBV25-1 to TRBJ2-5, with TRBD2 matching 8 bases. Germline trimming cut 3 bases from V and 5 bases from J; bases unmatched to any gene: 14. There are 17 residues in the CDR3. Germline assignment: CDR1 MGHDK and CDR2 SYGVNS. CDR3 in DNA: TGTGCCAGCAGTGAGCATCCGGGGGGGCCGAGGGAGGAGACCCAGTACTTC. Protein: CASSEHPGGPREETQYF.

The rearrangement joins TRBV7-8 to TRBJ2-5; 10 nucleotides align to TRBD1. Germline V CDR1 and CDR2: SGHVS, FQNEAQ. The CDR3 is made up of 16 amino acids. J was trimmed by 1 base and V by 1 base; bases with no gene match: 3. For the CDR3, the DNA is TGTGCCAGCAGCTTAGGGGGACAGGGGATCCAAGAGACCCAGTACTTC. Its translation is CASSLGGQGIQETQYF.

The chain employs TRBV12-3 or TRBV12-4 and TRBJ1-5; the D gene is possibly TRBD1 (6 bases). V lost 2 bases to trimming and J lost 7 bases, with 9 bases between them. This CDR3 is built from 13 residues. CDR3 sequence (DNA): TGTGCCAGCAGTTTAAAGGGGGTCCAGCCCCAGCATTTT. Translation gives CASSLKGVQPQHF.

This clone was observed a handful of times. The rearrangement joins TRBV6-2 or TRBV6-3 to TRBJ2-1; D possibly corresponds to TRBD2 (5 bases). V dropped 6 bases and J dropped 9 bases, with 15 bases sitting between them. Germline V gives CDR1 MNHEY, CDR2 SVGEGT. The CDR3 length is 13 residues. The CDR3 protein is CASSHGSRGEQFF. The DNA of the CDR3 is TGTGCCAGCAGCCACGGGTCCCGGGGTGAGCAGTTCTTC.

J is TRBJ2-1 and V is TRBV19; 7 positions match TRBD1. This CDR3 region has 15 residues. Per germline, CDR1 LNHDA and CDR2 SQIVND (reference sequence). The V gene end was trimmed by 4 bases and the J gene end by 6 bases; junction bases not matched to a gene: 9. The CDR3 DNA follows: TGTGCCAGTAGTAGACAGGGCTCGCATAGCAATGAGCAGTTCTTC. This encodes CASSRQGSHSNEQFF.

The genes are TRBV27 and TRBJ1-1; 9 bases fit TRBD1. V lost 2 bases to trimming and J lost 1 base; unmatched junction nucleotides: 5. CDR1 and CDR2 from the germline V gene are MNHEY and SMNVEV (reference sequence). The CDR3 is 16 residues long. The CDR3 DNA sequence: TGTGCCAGCAGTTTAGGGAAACAGGGGGCGAACACTGAAGCTTTCTTT. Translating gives CASSLGKQGANTEAFF.

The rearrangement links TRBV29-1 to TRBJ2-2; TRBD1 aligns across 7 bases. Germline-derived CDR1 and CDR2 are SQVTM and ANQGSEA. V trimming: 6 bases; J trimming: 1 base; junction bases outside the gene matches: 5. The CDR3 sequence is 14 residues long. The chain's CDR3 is CSVSTGVNTGELFF. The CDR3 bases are TGCAGCGTCTCAACAGGGGTGAACACCGGGGAGCTGTTTTTT.

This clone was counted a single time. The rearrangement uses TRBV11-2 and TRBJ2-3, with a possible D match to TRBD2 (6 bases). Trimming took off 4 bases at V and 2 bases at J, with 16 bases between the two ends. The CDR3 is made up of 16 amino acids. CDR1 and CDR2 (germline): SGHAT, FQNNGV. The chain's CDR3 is CASSSRRDFYTDTQYF. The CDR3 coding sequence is TGTGCCAGCAGCTCACGCCGGGACTTCTACACAGATACGCAGTATTTT. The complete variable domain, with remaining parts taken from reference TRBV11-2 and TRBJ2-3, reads EAGVAQSPRYKIIEKRQSVAFWCNPISGHATLYWYQQILGQGPKLLIQFQNNGVVDDSQLPKDRFSAERLKGVDSTLKIQPAKLEDSAVYLCASSSRRDFYTDTQYFGPGTRLTVL.

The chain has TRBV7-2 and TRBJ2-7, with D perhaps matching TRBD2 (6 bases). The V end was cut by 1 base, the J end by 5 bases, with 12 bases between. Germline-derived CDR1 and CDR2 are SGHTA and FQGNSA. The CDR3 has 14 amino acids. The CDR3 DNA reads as TGTGCCAGCAGCTTAGTTGCGGCTAGCGACGAGCAGTACGTC. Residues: CASSLVAASDEQYV.

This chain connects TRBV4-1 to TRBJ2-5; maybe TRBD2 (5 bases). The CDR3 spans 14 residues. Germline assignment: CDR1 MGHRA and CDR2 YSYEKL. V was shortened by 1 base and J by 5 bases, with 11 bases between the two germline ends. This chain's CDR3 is CASSQAVARETQYF. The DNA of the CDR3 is TGCGCCAGCAGCCAAGCGGTAGCGAGGGAGACCCAGTACTTC.

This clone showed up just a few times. The CDR3 here is CASSYSGGNQPQHF. The DNA for the CDR3 is TGTGCCAGCAGTTACTCCGGGGGCAATCAGCCCCAGCATTTT. The V call is TRBV6-2 or TRBV6-3, the J call TRBJ1-5; D is unresolved. Trimming pared 0 bases from V and 2 bases from J, leaving 5 bases between. Germline V lookup: CDR1 MNHEY, CDR2 SVGEGT. The CDR3 consists of 14 residues.

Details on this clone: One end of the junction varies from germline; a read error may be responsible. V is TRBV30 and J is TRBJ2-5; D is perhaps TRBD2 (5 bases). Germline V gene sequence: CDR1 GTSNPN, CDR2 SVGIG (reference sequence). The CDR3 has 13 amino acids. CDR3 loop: CAWSAGLLGSVHF. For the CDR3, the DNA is TGTGCCTGGAGCGCCGGACTCCTAGGGTCCGTGCACTTC.

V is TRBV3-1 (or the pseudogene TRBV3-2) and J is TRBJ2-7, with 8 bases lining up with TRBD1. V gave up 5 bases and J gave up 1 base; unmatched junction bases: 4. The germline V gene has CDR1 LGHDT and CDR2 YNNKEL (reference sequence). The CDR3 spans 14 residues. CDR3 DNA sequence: TGTGCCAGCAGCACCCGGGACAGGTCCTACGAGCAGTACTTC. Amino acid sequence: CASSTRDRSYEQYF.

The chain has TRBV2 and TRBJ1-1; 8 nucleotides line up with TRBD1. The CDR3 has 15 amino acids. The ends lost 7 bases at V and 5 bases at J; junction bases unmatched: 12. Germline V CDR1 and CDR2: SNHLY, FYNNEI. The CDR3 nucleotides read TGTGCCAGCAAGACCGGGACAGGACCTTATACTGAAGCTTTCTTT. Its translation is CASKTGTGPYTEAFF.

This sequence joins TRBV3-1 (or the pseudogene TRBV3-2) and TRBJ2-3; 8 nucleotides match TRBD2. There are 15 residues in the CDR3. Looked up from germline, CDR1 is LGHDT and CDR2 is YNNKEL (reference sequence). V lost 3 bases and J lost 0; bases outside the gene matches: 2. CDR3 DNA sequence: TGTGCCAGCAGCCACATAGCGGGAAGCACAGATACGCAGTATTTT. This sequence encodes CASSHIAGSTDTQYF.

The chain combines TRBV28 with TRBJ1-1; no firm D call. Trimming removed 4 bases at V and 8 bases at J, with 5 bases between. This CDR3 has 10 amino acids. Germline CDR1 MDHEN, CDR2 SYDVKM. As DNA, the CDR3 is TGTGCCAGCAGTTCCCTAGAAGCTTTCTTT. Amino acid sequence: CASSSLEAFF. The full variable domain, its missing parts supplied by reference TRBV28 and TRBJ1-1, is DVKVTQSSRYLVKRTGEKVFLECVQDMDHENMFWYRQDPGLGLRLIYFSYDVKMKEKGDIPEGYSVSREKKERFSLILESASTNQTSMYLCASSSLEAFFGQGTRLTVV.

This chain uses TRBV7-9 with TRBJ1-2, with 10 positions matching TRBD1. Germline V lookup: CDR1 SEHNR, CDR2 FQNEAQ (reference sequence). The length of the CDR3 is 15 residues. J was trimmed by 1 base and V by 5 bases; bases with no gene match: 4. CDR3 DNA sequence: TGTGCCAGCAGCCCTGGACAGGGGGGTAACTATGGCTACACCTTC. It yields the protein CASSPGQGGNYGYTF.

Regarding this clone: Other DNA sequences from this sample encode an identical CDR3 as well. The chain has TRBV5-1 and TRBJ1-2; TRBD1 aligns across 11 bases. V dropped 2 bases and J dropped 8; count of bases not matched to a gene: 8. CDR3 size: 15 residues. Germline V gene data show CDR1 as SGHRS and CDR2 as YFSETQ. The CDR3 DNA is TGCGCCAGCAGCTTAAGGACAGGGGGCACGGTGGGCTACACCTTC. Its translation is CASSLRTGGTVGYTF.

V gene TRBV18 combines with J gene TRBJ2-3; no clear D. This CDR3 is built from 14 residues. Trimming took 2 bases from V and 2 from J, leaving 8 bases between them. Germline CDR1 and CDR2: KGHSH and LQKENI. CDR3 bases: TGTGCCAGCTCACCATGGAGAGACACAGATACGCAGTATTTT. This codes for CASSPWRDTDTQYF.

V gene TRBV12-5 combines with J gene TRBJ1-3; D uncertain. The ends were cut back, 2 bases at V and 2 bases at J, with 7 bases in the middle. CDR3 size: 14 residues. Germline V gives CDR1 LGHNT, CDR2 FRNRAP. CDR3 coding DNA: TGTGCTAGTGGTTTGTCCGGGGCTGGAAACACCATATATTTT. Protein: CASGLSGAGNTIYF.